This T cell receptor (beta chain) originates from a study of blood T cells in healthy people across ages (dated by TCRdb to about 2015). With respect to the entire study: In model experiments, template switching captured about one uniquely barcoded TCR beta cDNA molecule for every two T cells. For two donors (one aged 18 to 30 and one aged 80 or older), the study analyzed two additional independent replicas of 1 million unique cDNA reads from the same blood draw. To avoid experimental bias, donors of different ages were spread randomly across the sequencing lanes. Using deep sequencing normalized with unique cDNA molecular identifiers, the study measured how TCR beta repertoire diversity changes with age. The donors were divided into four age groups: young (average 16 years), middle-aged (approximately 41), aged (approximately 62) and long-lived (roughly 86). Results the study describes overall, beyond this receptor: Observed TCR beta diversity correlated strongly with the percentage of naive T cells measured by flow cytometry. Compared with the aged group, more naive CD4+ T cells, fewer expanded clones and increased TCR diversity were shown by the long-lived group, suggesting age selection. Donor CMV infection status was unknown, potentially confounding age-related changes in expanded clonotypes. Conclusive comparison of naive and antigen-experienced compartments was prevented by the profiling of bulk unsorted PBMCs. Observed TCR beta diversity per million T cells fell roughly linearly with age, and a significant reduction was already apparent by age approximately 41. Estimates of total diversity based on one million sequenced T cells were considered lower bounds and underestimates.

Systemically healthy Caucasian individuals from Russia, 39 in total and aged roughly 6 to 100 years, were included as donors. Each donor gave around 9.8 milliliters of peripheral blood, collected into EDTA-treated Vacutainer tubes. Ficoll-Paque density-gradient centrifugation was used to isolate PBMCs, with at least 6.5 million per sample. Trizol reagent was used to extract total RNA from PBMCs, with at least 6 micrograms per sample. The percentages of naive CD45RAhigh/CD27high T cells were determined by flow cytometry on a PBMC aliquot from every donor. Libraries were built with 5' RACE. Sequencing was performed on an Illumina HiSeq 2500. The second PCR ran for roughly 7 to 12 cycles and used a J-beta primer mix along with a sample-barcoded 5' primer. A template-switch 5' adaptor carrying 12 random nucleotides introduced a unique molecular identifier onto each TCR beta cDNA molecule. Each sample yielded at least 2.5 million CDR3-containing paired-end reads. First-strand cDNA synthesis was performed from all RNA using the Mint cDNA synthesis kit, with priming by a TRBC-specific oligonucleotide. After uracil-DNA glycosylase treatment, a first 18-cycle PCR used universal primers M1SS and BC2_uni_R on all cDNA. The authors' analysis ran thus. For normalization, 1 million high-quality reads were randomly selected from each sample, with every read carrying a distinct molecular identifier. Instead of being binned into consensus sequences, reads that shared molecular identifiers were thrown out. MiTCR, run with a Q25 quality threshold and the strictest error-elimination algorithm, handled CDR3 identification, clonotype clustering and error correction. Lower-bound total TCR beta diversity was estimated with a nonparametric unseen species model using Euler transformation. TCRdb handled the public reads itself, with Q25 trimming in fastp and clone calling in MiXCR, and kept productive beta chains. Rows matching on CDR3 protein sequence are summarized as one entry with the most common DNA and genes. These V and J calls are TCRdb output, not the study's own analysis. The sample has about 630,000 distinct CDR3 sequences on record, around a fifth of them singletons. The top ten clones comprise 3.5% to 4% of the sample.

This clonotype was picked up many times. Its antigen is currently not known. Base qualities are not at hand, and no much larger clone is one base apart. From cysteine to phenylalanine, the CDR3 is 15 amino acids long. Kept here is only the CDR3 DNA, which spans 45 bases and is read in frame from base 1. The CDR1 and CDR2 encoded by the germline V gene (reference sequence) are SGHKS and YYEKEE. Trimming takes 2 bases off V and 2 bases off J; junction bases not matched to a gene: 7. The material sequenced was blood. This receptor was obtained from a man aged 65 to 79 in good health. The sequence joins TRBV5-5 to TRBJ2-7, with 7 bases in between that match TRBD1. The nucleotides read TGTGCCAGCAGCTTAGGGACAGCTATCCCCTACGAGCAGTACTTC. This sequence encodes CASSLGTAIPYEQYF.